This T cell receptor (beta chain) was profiled in a study of T cell responses to AZD1222 COVID-19 vaccine. Repertoires were generated with immunoSEQ multiplex PCR, while TCRdb's copy carries only in-frame clones and drops some. The profile shows about 110,000 clones, roughly 90% of them singletons. Germline values: CDR1 SGHTS, CDR2 YDEGEE. The CDR3 spans 15 residues. The V end was cut by 4 bases, the J end by 2 bases, with 12 bases between. Notes on this clone: Its antigen is unidentified.

Study-level results: Recipients of AZD1222 seropositive at baseline numbered only five or six. Vaccine-related CD4 TCRs covered spike, predominating at 160-218 and 743-854. Donors skewed white British and female; clonal diversity was possibly underestimated.

The chain combines TRBV5-8 with TRBJ2-2; either TRBD1 or TRBD2 may fit D (5 bases each). This receptor was obtained from an adult who received the AZD1222 COVID-19 vaccine. This sample comprised peripheral blood, obtained 28 days after the second AZD1222 dose. CDR3 nucleotides: TGTGCCAGCAGCCGGGGCACTACAAACACCGGGGAGCTGTTTTTT. It encodes CASSRGTTNTGELFF.